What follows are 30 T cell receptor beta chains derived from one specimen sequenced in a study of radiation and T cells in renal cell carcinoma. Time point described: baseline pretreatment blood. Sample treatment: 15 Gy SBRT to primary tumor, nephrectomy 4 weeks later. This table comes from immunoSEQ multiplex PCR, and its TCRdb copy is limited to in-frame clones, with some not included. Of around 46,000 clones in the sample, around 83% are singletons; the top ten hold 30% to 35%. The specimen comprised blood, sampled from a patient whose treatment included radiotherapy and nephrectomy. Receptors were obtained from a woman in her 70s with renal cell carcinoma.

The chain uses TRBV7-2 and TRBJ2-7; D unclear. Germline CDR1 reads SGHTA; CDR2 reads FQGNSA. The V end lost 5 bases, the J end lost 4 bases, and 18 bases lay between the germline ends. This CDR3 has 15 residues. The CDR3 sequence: CASSPYASETYEQYF. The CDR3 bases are TGTGCCAGCAGCCCCTACGCCTCGGAAACTTACGAGCAGTACTTC.

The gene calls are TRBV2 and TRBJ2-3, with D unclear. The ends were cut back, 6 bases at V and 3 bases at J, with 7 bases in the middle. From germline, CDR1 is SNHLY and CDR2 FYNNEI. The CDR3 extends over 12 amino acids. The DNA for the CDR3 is TGTGCCAGCAGGGGTCTGACAGATACGCAGTATTTT. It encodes CASRGLTDTQYF.

CDR3 loop: CASSQEGTGILHEQYF. DNA of the CDR3: TGCGCCAGCAGCCAAGAAGGGACAGGGATTCTCCACGAGCAGTACTTC. This chain links TRBV4-3 with TRBJ2-7; 9 nucleotides align to TRBD1. The V segment lost 0 bases and the J segment 5 bases; nucleotides outside the gene matches: 8. Germline V gene lookup returns CDR1 LGHNA and CDR2 YSLEER. The length of the CDR3 is 16 residues.

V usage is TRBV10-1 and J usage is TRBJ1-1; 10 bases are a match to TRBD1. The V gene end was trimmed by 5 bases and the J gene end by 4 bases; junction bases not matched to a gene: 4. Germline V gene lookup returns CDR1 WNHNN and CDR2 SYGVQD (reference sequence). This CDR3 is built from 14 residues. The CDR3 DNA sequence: TGCGCCAGCAGTCCCGGACAGGGGGGCACTGAAGCTTTCTTT. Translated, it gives CASSPGQGGTEAFF.

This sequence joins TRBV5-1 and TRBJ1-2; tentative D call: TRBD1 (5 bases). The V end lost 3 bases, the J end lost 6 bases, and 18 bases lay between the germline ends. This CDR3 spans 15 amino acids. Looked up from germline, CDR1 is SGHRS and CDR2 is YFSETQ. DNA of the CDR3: TGCGCCAGCAGCTCCGACTGGGTGGGGACGGATGGCTACACCTTC. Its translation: CASSSDWVGTDGYTF.

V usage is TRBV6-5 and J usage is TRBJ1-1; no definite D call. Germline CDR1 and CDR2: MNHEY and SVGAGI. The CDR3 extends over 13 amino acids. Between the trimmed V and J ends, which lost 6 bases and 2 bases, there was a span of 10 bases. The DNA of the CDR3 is TGTGCCAGCAGAACAGATTACAACACTGAAGCTTTCTTT. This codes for CASRTDYNTEAFF.

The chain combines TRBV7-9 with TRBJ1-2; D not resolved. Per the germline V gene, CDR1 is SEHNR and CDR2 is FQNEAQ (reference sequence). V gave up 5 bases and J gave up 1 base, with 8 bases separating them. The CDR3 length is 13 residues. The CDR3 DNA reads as TGTGCCAGCAGCGAACGGTATAACTATGGCTACACCTTC. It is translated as CASSERYNYGYTF.

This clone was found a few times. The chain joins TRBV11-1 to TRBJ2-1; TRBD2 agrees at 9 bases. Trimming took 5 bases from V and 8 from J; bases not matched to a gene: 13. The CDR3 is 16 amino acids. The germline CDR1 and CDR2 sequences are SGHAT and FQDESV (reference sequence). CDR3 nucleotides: TGTGCCAGCAGCGTGTTGACTAGCGGAAGCCGCCATGAGCAGTTCTTC. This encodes CASSVLTSGSRHEQFF.

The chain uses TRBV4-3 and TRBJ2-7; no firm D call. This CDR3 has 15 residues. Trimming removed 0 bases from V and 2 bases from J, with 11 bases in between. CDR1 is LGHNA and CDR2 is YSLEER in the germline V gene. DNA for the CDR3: TGCGCCAGCAGCCAAGATAACACGGCGGCCTACGAGCAGTACTTC. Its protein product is CASSQDNTAAYEQYF.

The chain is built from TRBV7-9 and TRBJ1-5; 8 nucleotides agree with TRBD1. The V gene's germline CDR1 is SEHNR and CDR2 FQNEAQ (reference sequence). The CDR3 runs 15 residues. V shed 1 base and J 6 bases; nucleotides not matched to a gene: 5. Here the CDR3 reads CASSLGQGAGQPQHF. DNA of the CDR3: TGTGCCAGCAGCTTAGGGCAGGGGGCTGGTCAGCCCCAGCATTTT.

CDR3 sequence: CASSVTSGRVNEQFF. Here the CDR3 DNA reads TGTGCCAGCAGTGTTACTAGCGGGAGGGTAAATGAGCAGTTCTTC. The V call is TRBV6-1, the J call TRBJ2-1, with 13 bases fitting TRBD2. Germline loops: CDR1 MNHNS, CDR2 SASEGT. CDR3 length: 15 residues. V lost 4 bases to trimming and J lost 7 bases; unmatched junction nucleotides: 4.

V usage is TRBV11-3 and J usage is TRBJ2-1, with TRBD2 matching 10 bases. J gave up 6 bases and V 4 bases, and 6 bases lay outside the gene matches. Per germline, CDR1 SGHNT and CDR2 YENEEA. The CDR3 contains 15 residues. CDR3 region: CASSWSSGGGNEQFF. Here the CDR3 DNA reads TGTGCCAGCAGCTGGTCTAGCGGGGGAGGCAATGAGCAGTTCTTC. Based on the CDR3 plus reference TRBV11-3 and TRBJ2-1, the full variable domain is EAGVVQSPRYKIIEKKQPVAFWCNPISGHNTLYWYLQNLGQGPELLIRYENEEAVDDSQLPKDRFSAERLKGVDSTLKIQPAELGDSAVYLCASSWSSGGGNEQFFGPGTRLTVL.

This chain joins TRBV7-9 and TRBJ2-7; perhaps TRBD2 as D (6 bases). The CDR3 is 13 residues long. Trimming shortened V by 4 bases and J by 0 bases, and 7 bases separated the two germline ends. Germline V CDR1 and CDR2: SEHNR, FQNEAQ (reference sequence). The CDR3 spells CASSSGDSYEQYF. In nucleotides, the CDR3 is TGTGCCAGCAGCTCGGGGGACTCCTACGAGCAGTACTTC. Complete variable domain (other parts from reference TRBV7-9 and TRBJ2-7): DTGVSQNPRHKITKRGQNVTFRCDPISEHNRLYWYRQTLGQGPEFLTYFQNEAQLEKSRLLSDRFSAERPKGSFSTLEIQRTEQGDSAMYLCASSSGDSYEQYFGPGTRLTVT.

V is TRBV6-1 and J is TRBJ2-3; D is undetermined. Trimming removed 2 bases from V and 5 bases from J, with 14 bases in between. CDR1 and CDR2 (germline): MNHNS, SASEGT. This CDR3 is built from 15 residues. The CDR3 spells CASSESGPPLDTQYF. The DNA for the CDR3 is TGTGCCAGCAGTGAAAGTGGGCCTCCCCTAGATACGCAGTATTTT.

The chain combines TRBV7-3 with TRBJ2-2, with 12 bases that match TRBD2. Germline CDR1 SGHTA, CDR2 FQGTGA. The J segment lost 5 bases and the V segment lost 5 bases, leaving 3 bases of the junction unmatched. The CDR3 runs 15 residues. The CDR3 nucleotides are TGTGCCAGCAGCCCGACTAGCGGGAGTACCGGGGAGCTGTTTTTT. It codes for CASSPTSGSTGELFF.

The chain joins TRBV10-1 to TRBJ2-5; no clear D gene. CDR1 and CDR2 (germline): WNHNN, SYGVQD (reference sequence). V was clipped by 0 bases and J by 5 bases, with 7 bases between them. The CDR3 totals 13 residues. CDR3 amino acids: CASSESWTETQYF. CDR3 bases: TGCGCCAGCAGTGAGTCTTGGACGGAGACCCAGTACTTC.

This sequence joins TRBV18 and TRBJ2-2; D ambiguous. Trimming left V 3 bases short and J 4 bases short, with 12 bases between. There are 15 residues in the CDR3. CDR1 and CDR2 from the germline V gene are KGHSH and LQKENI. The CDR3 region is CASSPRISPTGELFF. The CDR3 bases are TGTGCCAGCTCACCTCGAATAAGCCCCACCGGGGAGCTGTTTTTT.

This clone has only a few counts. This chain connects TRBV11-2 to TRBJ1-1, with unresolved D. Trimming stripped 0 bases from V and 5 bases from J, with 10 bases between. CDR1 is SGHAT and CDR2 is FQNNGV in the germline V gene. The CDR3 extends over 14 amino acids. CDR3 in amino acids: CASSLEQLSTEAFF. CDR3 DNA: TGTGCCAGCAGCTTAGAACAGCTTAGTACTGAAGCTTTCTTT.

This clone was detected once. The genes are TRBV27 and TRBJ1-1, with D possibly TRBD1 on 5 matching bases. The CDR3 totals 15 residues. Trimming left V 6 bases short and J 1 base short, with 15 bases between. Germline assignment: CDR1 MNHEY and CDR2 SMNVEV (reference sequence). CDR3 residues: CASSPAYDRNTEAFF. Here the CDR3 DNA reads TGTGCCAGCAGCCCAGCCTATGACAGGAACACTGAAGCTTTCTTT.

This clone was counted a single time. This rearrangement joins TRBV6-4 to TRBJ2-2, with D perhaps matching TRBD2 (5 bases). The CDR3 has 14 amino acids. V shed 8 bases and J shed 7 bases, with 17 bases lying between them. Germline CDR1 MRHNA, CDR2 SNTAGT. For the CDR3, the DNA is TGTGCCAGCCGACCCGAAAACGAGGGCGGGGAGCTGTTTTTT. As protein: CASRPENEGGELFF.

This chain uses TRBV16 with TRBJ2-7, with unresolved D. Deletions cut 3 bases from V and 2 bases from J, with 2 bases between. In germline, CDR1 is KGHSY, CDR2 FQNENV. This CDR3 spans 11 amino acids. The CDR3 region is CASSQTYEQYF. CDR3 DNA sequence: TGTGCCAGCAGCCAGACCTACGAGCAGTACTTC.

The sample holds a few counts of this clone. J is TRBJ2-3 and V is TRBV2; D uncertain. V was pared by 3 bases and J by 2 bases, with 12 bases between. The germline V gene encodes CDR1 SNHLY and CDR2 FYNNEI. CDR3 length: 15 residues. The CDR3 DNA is TGTGCCAGCAGTGACACCTCAATATTCACAGATACGCAGTATTTT. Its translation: CASSDTSIFTDTQYF.

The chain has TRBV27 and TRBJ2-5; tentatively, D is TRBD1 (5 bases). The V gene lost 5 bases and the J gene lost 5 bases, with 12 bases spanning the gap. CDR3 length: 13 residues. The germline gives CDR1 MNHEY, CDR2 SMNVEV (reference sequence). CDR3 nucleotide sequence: TGTGCCAGCAGTATCCAGGGTCGGGAGACCCAGTACTTC. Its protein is CASSIQGRETQYF.

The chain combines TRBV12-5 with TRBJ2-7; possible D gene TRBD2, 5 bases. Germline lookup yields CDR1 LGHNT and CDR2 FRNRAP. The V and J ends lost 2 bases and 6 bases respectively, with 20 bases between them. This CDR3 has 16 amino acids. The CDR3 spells CASGLLIVGFEGEQYF. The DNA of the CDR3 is TGTGCTAGTGGTTTGCTTATCGTAGGGTTTGAGGGCGAGCAGTACTTC.

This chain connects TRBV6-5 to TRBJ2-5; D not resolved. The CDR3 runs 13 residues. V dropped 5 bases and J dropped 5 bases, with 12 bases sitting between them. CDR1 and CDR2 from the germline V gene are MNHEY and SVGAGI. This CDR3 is CASSLTHRETQYF. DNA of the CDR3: TGTGCCAGCAGTCTGACCCACCGGGAGACCCAGTACTTC.

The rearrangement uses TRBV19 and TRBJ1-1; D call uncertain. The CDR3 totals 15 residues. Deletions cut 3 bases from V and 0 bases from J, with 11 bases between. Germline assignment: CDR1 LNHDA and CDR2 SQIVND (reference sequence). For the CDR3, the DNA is TGTGCCAGTAGTATCTCGTCAGCAATGAACACTGAAGCTTTCTTT. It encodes CASSISSAMNTEAFF.

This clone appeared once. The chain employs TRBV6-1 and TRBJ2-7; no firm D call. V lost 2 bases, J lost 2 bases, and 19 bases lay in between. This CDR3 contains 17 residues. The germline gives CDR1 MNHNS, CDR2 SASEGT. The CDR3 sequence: CASSERLLDTIAYEQYF. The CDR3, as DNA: TGTGCCAGCAGTGAAAGGCTTCTCGATACCATCGCCTACGAGCAGTACTTC.

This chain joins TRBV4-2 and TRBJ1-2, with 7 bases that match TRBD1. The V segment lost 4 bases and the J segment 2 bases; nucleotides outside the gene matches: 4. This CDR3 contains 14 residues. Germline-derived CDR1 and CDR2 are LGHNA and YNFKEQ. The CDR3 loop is CASSPTGSNYGYTF. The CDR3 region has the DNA TGTGCCAGCAGCCCGACAGGGTCAAACTATGGCTACACCTTC.

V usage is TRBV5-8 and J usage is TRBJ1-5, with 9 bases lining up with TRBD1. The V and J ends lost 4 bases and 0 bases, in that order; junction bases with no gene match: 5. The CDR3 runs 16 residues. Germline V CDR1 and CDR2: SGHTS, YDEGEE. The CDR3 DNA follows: TGTGCCAGCAGCCTCCGGGACAGGGCTAGCAATCAGCCCCAGCATTTT. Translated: CASSLRDRASNQPQHF.

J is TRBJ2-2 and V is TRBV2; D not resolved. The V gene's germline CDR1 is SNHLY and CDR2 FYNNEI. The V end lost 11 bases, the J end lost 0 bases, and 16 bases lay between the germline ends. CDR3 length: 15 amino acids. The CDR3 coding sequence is TGTGCCTCTAGGCCTTGGACGACGAACACCGGGGAGCTGTTTTTT. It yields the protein CASRPWTTNTGELFF.